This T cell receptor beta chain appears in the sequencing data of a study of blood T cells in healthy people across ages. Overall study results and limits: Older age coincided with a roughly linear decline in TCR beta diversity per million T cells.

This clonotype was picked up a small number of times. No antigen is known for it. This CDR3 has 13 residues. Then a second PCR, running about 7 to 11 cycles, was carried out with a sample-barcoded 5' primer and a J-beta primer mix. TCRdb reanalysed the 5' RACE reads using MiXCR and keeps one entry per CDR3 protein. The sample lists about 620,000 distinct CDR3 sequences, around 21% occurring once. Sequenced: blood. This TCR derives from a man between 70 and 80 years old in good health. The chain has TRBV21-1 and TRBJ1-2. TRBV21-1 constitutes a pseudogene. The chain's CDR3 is CASRNRATRSYTF. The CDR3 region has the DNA TGTGCCAGCAGAAATCGGGCCACCAGAAGCTACACCTTC.